The 26 T cell receptor beta chains below all came from one sample that was sequenced in a study of blood T cell repertoires in COVID-19 (TCRdb year 2020). The library relied on the immunoSEQ multiplex PCR assay. TCRdb took over this immuneACCESS table, retaining in-frame rearrangements with V and J assigned. Such tables are incomplete; in checked studies, under half of the missing clones stem from an unresolved V gene, and the remainder is unexplained. This sample lists about 36,000 clones; roughly four fifths were detected once. The biggest ten clones account for about 45% of the sample. Sequenced input: peripheral blood. These TCRs come from a human donor in a cohort sampled during active or convalescent COVID-19. The donor label of this sample is uncertain.

CDR3: CSVGPGGQGTDTQYF. In nucleotides, the CDR3 is TGCAGCGTGGGTCCAGGGGGACAGGGCACAGATACGCAGTATTTT. The chain couples TRBV29-1 to TRBJ2-3, with 8 nucleotides matching TRBD1. J lost 1 base, V lost 6 bases, and 9 bases had no gene match. The CDR3 consists of 15 residues. Germline CDR1 reads SQVTM; CDR2 reads ANQGSEA.

V gene TRBV5-1 combines with J gene TRBJ2-7; 8 bases line up with TRBD2. V lost 0 bases to trimming and J lost 6 bases; unmatched junction nucleotides: 14. Germline-derived CDR1 and CDR2 are SGHRS and YFSETQ. The CDR3 is 17 residues long. The CDR3 bases are TGCGCCAGCAGCTTGGGCCGGACTAGCCTAGCAAGGGGCGAGCAGTACTTC. Its protein product is CASSLGRTSLARGEQYF.

Only a few counts were recorded for this clone. V is TRBV21-1 and J is TRBJ1-1; the table calls TRBD1, which could not be checked here. TRBV21-1 is annotated as a pseudogene. This CDR3 has 13 residues. The chain's CDR3 is CANFKGGQGRAFF. The CDR3 region has the DNA TGTGCCAACTTTAAAGGGGGACAGGGGCGGGCTTTCTTT.

J is TRBJ1-2 and V is TRBV7-9; D ambiguous. Trimming pared 5 bases from V and 4 bases from J, leaving 17 bases between. Germline CDR1 reads SEHNR; CDR2 reads FQNEAQ (reference sequence). The CDR3 loop spans 15 amino acids. The DNA of the CDR3 is TGTGCCAGCAGCATAGACACCGGGTTCCTCTATGGCTACACCTTC. Protein: CASSIDTGFLYGYTF.

The chain combines TRBV3-1 (or the pseudogene TRBV3-2) with TRBJ2-7, with D possibly being TRBD1 (5 bases). The length of the CDR3 is 16 residues. The germline V gene encodes CDR1 LGHDT and CDR2 YNNKEL (reference sequence). Trimming stripped 0 bases from V and 3 bases from J, with 15 bases between. CDR3 sequence: CASSQDEGVVDYEQYF. As DNA, the CDR3 is TGTGCCAGCAGCCAAGATGAAGGGGTGGTAGACTACGAGCAGTACTTC.

The chain joins TRBV20-1 to TRBJ2-4, with D possibly TRBD2 on 5 matching bases. This CDR3 has 11 residues. Per germline, CDR1 DFQATT and CDR2 SNEGSKA (reference sequence). The V end was cut by 4 bases, the J end by 6 bases, with 7 bases between. The CDR3 DNA reads TGCAGTGCTATCCGGGGAAACATTCAGTACTTC. Amino acid sequence: CSAIRGNIQYF.

This sequence joins TRBV5-4 and TRBJ2-5; TRBD1 aligns across 11 bases. The germline CDR1 and CDR2 sequences are SGHNT and YYREEE (reference sequence). The CDR3 is 14 residues long. V shed 2 bases, J shed 4 bases, and the junction held 1 base outside the gene matches. CDR3 region: CASSFGTGGETQYF. CDR3 in DNA: TGTGCCAGCAGCTTCGGGACAGGGGGAGAGACCCAGTACTTC.

The V and J genes are TRBV18 and TRBJ2-5, with D possibly being TRBD1 (6 bases). Trimming stripped 5 bases from V and 2 bases from J, with 6 bases between. This CDR3 region has 12 residues. Germline V gene sequence: CDR1 KGHSH, CDR2 LQKENI. CDR3 amino acids: CASSRGQETQYF. CDR3 DNA sequence: TGTGCCAGCTCAAGGGGGCAAGAGACCCAGTACTTC.

This chain joins TRBV3-1 (or the pseudogene TRBV3-2) and TRBJ1-2, with 8 positions matching TRBD1. Germline V gives CDR1 LGHDT, CDR2 YNNKEL (reference sequence). J lost 2 bases, V lost 7 bases, and 9 bases had no gene match. The CDR3 runs to 15 residues. CDR3 sequence reads: CASNHPDRVNYGYTF. DNA of the CDR3: TGTGCCAGCAACCACCCGGACAGGGTAAACTATGGCTACACCTTC.

The genes are TRBV2 and TRBJ1-1, with D perhaps TRBD1 (5 bases). V lost 7 bases and J lost 4, with 25 bases in between. The length of the CDR3 is 17 residues. Germline loops: CDR1 SNHLY, CDR2 FYNNEI. CDR3 coding DNA: TGTGCCAGCACCCGGAGCGGTGGCGGGGGGTGGAGCACTGAAGCTTTCTTT. This gives the protein CASTRSGGGGWSTEAFF.

The chain combines TRBV7-9 with TRBJ2-1; 8 bases align to TRBD2. This CDR3 region has 16 residues. Germline CDR1 reads SEHNR; CDR2 reads FQNEAQ (reference sequence). The junction had 10 bases not matched to a gene; V was cut back by 5 bases and J by 4 bases. The CDR3 reads CASSLGPSGLYNEQFF. The CDR3 DNA follows: TGTGCCAGCAGCCTAGGGCCTAGCGGGCTGTACAATGAGCAGTTCTTC. The full variable domain, with the rest looked up from reference TRBV7-9 and TRBJ2-1, is DTGVSQNPRHKITKRGQNVTFRCDPISEHNRLYWYRQTLGQGPEFLTYFQNEAQLEKSRLLSDRFSAERPKGSFSTLEIQRTEQGDSAMYLCASSLGPSGLYNEQFFGPGTRLTVL.

This clone appeared once. The chain employs TRBV3-1 (or the pseudogene TRBV3-2) and TRBJ2-7, with TRBD1 matching over 7 bases. The CDR3 contains 14 residues. Germline V lookup: CDR1 LGHDT, CDR2 YNNKEL (reference sequence). V shed 4 bases and J 6 bases; nucleotides not matched to a gene: 9. DNA of the CDR3: TGTGCCAGCAGCCCGAGGGGGCCCGGTGGCGAGCAGTACTTC. It specifies CASSPRGPGGEQYF.

This clone was seen a few times. V usage is TRBV11-3 and J usage is TRBJ2-5; possible D gene TRBD2, 6 bases. The germline V gene has CDR1 SGHNT and CDR2 YENEEA. Trimming stripped 1 base from V and 3 bases from J, with 9 bases between. This CDR3 region has 14 residues. The CDR3 loop is CASSLGGGKETQYF. In DNA form, the CDR3 reads TGTGCCAGCAGCTTAGGGGGCGGGAAAGAGACCCAGTACTTC.

The gene calls are TRBV7-3 and TRBJ2-1; 15 bases align to TRBD2. Per the germline V gene, CDR1 is SGHTA and CDR2 is FQGTGA. After removal of 0 bases from V and 9 bases from J, the junction contained 15 bases not matched to a gene. The CDR3 loop spans 20 amino acids. CDR3 in amino acids: CASSLTSPGLAGGPGVEQFF. The CDR3 nucleotides read TGTGCCAGCAGCTTAACGTCCCCAGGACTAGCGGGAGGGCCTGGTGTTGAGCAGTTCTTC.

About this clone itself: An end of the junction differs from the germline gene, which may be a read error. This chain joins TRBV7-7 and TRBJ2-5, with 7 bases identical to TRBD2. The length of the CDR3 is 14 residues. Germline V gene lookup returns CDR1 SSHAT and CDR2 FNYEAQ (reference sequence). The CDR3 spells CASSFGGYQETQYF. The CDR3 DNA follows: TGTGCTAGCAGCTTCGGGGGGTACCAAGAGACCCAGTACTTC.

The chain links TRBV30 to TRBJ2-1; D is perhaps TRBD2 (6 bases). The CDR3 runs to 14 residues. V gave up 3 bases and J gave up 0 bases, with 9 bases separating them. Germline loops: CDR1 GTSNPN, CDR2 SVGIG (reference sequence). DNA of the CDR3: TGTGCCTGGAGGGGACTCAGCTCCTACAATGAGCAGTTCTTC. As protein: CAWRGLSSYNEQFF.

The rearrangement links TRBV30 to TRBJ2-1; the D is unclear. Trimming cost V 5 bases and J 9 bases, with 11 bases left between them. Germline lookup yields CDR1 GTSNPN and CDR2 SVGIG (reference sequence). This CDR3 has 11 residues. CDR3 sequence: CAWASRGEQFF. The CDR3 DNA sequence: TGTGCCTGGGCGTCTAGAGGTGAGCAGTTCTTC.

This chain uses TRBV27 with TRBJ1-1; TRBD1 aligns across 11 bases. The CDR3 length is 12 residues. The junction had 7 bases not matched to a gene; V was cut back by 8 bases and J by 11 bases. The V gene's germline CDR1 is MNHEY and CDR2 SMNVEV (reference sequence). The CDR3 here is CASQNRDRGAFF. CDR3 nucleotides: TGTGCCAGCCAAAACCGGGACAGGGGGGCTTTCTTT.

This rearrangement joins TRBV3-1 (or the pseudogene TRBV3-2) to TRBJ1-2; D call uncertain. There are 12 residues in the CDR3. Trimming removed 1 base from V and 10 bases from J, with 10 bases in between. Germline CDR1 LGHDT, CDR2 YNNKEL (reference sequence). DNA of the CDR3: TGTGCCAGCAGCCAAGGTCGGGTATCCTACACCTTC. Protein product: CASSQGRVSYTF.

The rearrangement uses TRBV12-5 and TRBJ2-6, with D possibly matching TRBD1 (5 bases). The CDR3 spans 15 residues. V was pared by 6 bases and J by 4 bases, with 13 bases between. Germline loops: CDR1 LGHNT, CDR2 FRNRAP. This CDR3 reads CASGRRVTGANVLTF. The CDR3 region has the DNA TGTGCTAGTGGCCGCAGGGTGACAGGGGCCAACGTCCTGACTTTC.

There are a few counts of this clone. V is TRBV19 and J is TRBJ1-1; D possibly corresponds to TRBD1 (5 bases). The CDR3 is 14 residues long. From germline, CDR1 is LNHDA and CDR2 SQIVND (reference sequence). With 5 bases removed from V and 4 bases from J, the gap between germline ends came to 14 bases. The CDR3 DNA is TGTGCCAGTAGTTCCAGCGGGACCGGCACTGAAGCTTTCTTT. This sequence encodes CASSSSGTGTEAFF.

The table lists this clone with a few counts. This chain joins TRBV18 and TRBJ1-1; D uncertain. Germline V gene sequence: CDR1 KGHSH, CDR2 LQKENI. V lost 6 bases, J lost 1 base, and 12 bases lay in between. The CDR3 sequence is 14 residues long. The CDR3, as DNA: TGTGCCAGCTCCTCTATCGCGAGGAACACTGAAGCTTTCTTT. It yields the protein CASSSIARNTEAFF.

The chain joins TRBV12-3 or TRBV12-4 to TRBJ2-1; 7 bases agree with TRBD2. The CDR3 length is 12 residues. V shed 5 bases, J shed 6 bases, and the junction held 1 base outside the gene matches. CDR3 bases: TGTGCCAGCAGTGGGGGGGTCAATGAGCAGTTCTTC. This sequence encodes CASSGGVNEQFF.

V is TRBV28 and J is TRBJ1-1, with D unresolved. Deletions cut 5 bases from V and 1 base from J, with 8 bases between. Germline V gene data show CDR1 as MDHEN and CDR2 as SYDVKM. CDR3 size: 13 residues. CDR3 protein: CASSINWNTEAFF. The CDR3 bases are TGTGCCAGCAGTATCAATTGGAACACTGAAGCTTTCTTT.

The rearrangement links TRBV19 to TRBJ1-1; tentative D call: TRBD1 (5 bases). Germline V gene data show CDR1 as LNHDA and CDR2 as SQIVND (reference sequence). This CDR3 is built from 17 residues. V was cut by 10 bases and J by 1 base, with 25 bases left in between. CDR3 protein: CATRLGWGSGGNTEAFF. The CDR3 DNA follows: TGTGCCACCCGGCTCGGTTGGGGATCCGGGGGGAACACTGAAGCTTTCTTT. The full variable domain, completed using reference TRBV19 and TRBJ1-1, is DGGITQSPKYLFRKEGQNVTLSCEQNLNHDAMYWYRQDPGQGLRLIYYSQIVNDFQKGDIAEGYSVSREKKESFPLTVTSAQKNPTAFYLCATRLGWGSGGNTEAFFGQGTRLTVV.

The rearrangement uses TRBV11-2 and TRBJ2-3, with a tentative D call TRBD2 (6 bases). Trimming shortened V by 7 bases and J by 3 bases, and 11 bases separated the two germline ends. The CDR3 runs 13 residues. Looked up from germline, CDR1 is SGHAT and CDR2 is FQNNGV. The CDR3 here is CASMAGSTDTQYF. CDR3 nucleotides: TGTGCCAGCATGGCGGGGTCGACAGATACGCAGTATTTT.